This T cell receptor (beta chain) was profiled in a study of graft-versus-host responses after intestinal transplantation. Study background: Transplantation in recipients was multivisceral, liver-intestinal, or isolated intestinal. Among the recipients, all got anti-thymocyte globulin induction and then tacrolimus and steroids for two to four years.

This CDR3 is built from 13 residues. The germline gives CDR1 SNHLY, CDR2 FYNNEI. Between the trimmed V and J ends, which lost 7 bases and 6 bases, there was a span of 13 bases. A word on this clone: Its antigen is not known.

Profiled with immunoSEQ multiplex PCR; TCRdb holds only in-frame clones, not every one. Among roughly 36,000 clones listed, 75% to 90% were seen once. Overall study findings and caveats: Recipient bone marrow held GvH clones, some seen earlier in ileum or blood. Circulating GvH clones peaking coincided with falling HvG clones soon after transplant.

This sequence joins TRBV2 and TRBJ1-5, with a tentative D call TRBD1 (5 bases). This sequence originates from a human patient who received an intestinal transplant, so some T cells may come from the graft donor. This sample comprised PBMCs, obtained about 990 days after transplant. This chain's CDR3 is CASTGTFRQPQHF. DNA for the CDR3: TGTGCCAGCACGGGGACCTTCCGTCAGCCCCAGCATTTT.